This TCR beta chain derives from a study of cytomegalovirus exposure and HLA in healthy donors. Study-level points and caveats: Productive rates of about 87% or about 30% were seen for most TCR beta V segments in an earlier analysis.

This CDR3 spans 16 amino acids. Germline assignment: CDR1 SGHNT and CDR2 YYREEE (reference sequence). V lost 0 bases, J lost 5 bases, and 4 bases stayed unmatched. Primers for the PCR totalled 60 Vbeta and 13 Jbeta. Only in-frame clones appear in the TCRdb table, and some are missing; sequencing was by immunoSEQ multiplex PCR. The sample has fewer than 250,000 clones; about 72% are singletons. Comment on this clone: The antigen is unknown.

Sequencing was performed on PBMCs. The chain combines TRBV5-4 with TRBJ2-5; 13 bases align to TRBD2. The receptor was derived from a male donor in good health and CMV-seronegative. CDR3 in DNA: TGTGCCAGCAGCTTGGCCACTAGCGGGAGGGTCGAGACCCAGTACTTC. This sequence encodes CASSLATSGRVETQYF.